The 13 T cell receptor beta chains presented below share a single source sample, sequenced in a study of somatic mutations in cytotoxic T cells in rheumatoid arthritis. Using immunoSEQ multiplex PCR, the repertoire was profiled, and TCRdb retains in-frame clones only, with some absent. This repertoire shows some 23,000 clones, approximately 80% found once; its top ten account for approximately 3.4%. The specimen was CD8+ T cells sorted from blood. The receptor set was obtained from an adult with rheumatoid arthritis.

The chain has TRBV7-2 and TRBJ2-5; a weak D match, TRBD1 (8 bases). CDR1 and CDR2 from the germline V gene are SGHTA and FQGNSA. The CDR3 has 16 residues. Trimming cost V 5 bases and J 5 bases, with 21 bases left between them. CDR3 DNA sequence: TGTGCCAGCAGCCCTAACAGGGGGGGACCTTTGGAGACCCAGTACTTC. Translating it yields CASSPNRGGPLETQYF.

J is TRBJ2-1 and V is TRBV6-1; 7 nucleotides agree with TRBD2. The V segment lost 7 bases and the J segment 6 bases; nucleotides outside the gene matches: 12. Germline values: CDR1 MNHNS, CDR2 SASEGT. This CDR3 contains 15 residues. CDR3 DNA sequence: TGTGCCAGCAACAAATTAGGGGAGGGCCCCAATGAGCAGTTCTTC. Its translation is CASNKLGEGPNEQFF.

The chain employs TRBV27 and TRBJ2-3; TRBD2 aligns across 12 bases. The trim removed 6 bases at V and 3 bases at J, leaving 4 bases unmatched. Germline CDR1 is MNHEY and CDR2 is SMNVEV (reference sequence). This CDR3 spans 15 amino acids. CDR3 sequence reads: CASRGLAGATDTQYF. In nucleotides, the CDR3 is TGTGCCAGCAGGGGACTAGCGGGCGCAACAGATACGCAGTATTTT.

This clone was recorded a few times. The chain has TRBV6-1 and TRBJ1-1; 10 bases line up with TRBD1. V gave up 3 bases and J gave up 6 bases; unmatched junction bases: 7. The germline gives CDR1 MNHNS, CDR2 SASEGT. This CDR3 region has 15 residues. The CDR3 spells CASSEVTGTGAEAFF. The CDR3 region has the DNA TGTGCCAGCAGTGAGGTGACCGGGACAGGGGCTGAAGCTTTCTTT.

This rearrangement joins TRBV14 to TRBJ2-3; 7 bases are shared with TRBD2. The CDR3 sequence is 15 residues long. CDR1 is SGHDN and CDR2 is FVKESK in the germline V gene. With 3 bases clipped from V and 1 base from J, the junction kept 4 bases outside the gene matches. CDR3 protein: CASSHTGLGTDTQYF. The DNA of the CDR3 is TGTGCCAGCAGCCATACCGGACTAGGCACAGATACGCAGTATTTT.

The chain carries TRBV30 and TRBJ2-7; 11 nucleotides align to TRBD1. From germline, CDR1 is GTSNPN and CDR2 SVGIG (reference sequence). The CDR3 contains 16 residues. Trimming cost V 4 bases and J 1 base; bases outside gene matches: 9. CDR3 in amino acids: CAWTFPRDRGSYEQYF. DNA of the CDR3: TGTGCCTGGACTTTTCCTCGGGACAGGGGGTCCTACGAGCAGTACTTC.

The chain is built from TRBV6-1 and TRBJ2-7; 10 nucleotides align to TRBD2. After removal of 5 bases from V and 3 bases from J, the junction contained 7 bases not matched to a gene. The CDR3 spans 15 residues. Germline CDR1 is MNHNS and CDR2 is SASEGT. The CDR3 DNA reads TGTGCCAGCAGTTCGCAAGCGGGGGGGAGCTACGAGCAGTACTTC. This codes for CASSSQAGGSYEQYF.

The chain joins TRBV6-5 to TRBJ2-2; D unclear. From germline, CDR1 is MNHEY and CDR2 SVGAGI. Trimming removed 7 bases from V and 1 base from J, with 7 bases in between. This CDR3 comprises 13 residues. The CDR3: CASKPENTGELFF. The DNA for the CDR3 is TGTGCCAGCAAACCCGAGAACACCGGGGAGCTGTTTTTT.

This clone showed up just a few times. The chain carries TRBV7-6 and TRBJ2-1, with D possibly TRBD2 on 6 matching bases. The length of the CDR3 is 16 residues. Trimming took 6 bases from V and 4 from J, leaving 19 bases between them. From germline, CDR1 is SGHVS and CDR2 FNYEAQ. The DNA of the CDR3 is TGTGCCAGCAGTCCCGCGCCTGGCGGGGAATACAATGAGCAGTTCTTC. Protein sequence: CASSPAPGGEYNEQFF.

The CDR3 reads CASSQGSNANYGYTF. The CDR3 DNA sequence: TGCGCCAGCAGCCAAGGCAGCAACGCTAACTATGGCTACACCTTC. The gene calls are TRBV4-3 and TRBJ1-2; D call uncertain. CDR1 LGHNA and CDR2 YSLEER come from the germline V gene. The CDR3 spans 15 residues. Trimming left V 1 base short and J 0 bases short, with 9 bases between.

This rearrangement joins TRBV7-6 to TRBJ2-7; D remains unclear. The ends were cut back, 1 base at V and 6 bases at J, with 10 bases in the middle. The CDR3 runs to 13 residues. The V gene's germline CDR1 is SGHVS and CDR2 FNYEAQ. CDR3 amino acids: CASSLGTGSEQYF. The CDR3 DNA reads TGTGCCAGCAGCTTAGGGACCGGAAGCGAGCAGTACTTC.

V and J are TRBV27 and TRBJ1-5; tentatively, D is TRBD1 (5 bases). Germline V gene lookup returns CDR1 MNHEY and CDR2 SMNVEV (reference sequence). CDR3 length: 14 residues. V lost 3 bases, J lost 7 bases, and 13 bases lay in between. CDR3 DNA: TGTGCCAGCAGTTTCCAGGGAGTGCAACAGCCCCAGCATTTT. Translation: CASSFQGVQQPQHF.

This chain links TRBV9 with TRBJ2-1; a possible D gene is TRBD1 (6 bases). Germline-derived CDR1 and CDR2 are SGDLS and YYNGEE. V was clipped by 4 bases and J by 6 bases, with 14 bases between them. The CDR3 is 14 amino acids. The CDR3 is CASSPTGQINEQFF. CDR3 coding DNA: TGTGCCAGCAGCCCAACGGGACAAATCAATGAGCAGTTCTTC.